This T cell receptor beta chain emerged from a study of cytomegalovirus exposure and HLA in healthy donors. Study-level results: The tendency of first-cohort TCR clusters to co-occur in the 120 or so validation repertoires was the finding of a later analysis.

Only in-frame clones appear in the TCRdb table, and some are missing; sequencing was by immunoSEQ multiplex PCR. The sample carries some 170,000 clones, about 83% recorded once. The V end lost 4 bases, the J end lost 6 bases, and 25 bases lay between the germline ends. The CDR3 is 17 amino acids. Germline loops: CDR1 SGHRS, CDR2 YFSETQ. In this sample, this clone turned up once. The antigen is not known. The sequence was obtained from a woman aged 25 to 39 in good health and CMV-seronegative. The chain links TRBV5-1 to TRBJ1-1; possible D gene TRBD1, 6 bases. The sample was PBMCs. Written as DNA, the CDR3 is TGCGCCAGCAGCCCCGAATATCCCGGGACACCCATGGCTGAAGCTTTCTTT. Its protein is CASSPEYPGTPMAEAFF.